A selection of T cell receptor beta chains follows, all from one sample in a study of regulatory T cells in long-lasting Graves disease. MiXCR, run by TCRdb on the multiplex PCR reads, gives a single entry per CDR3 protein. The table has hundreds of thousands of distinct CDR3 sequences, 30% seen once. The sequenced sample was peripheral blood mononuclear cells (PBMCs), obtained when the disease was refractory, from a patient treated with antithyroid drugs. The receptors were gathered from a female donor with Graves disease. The CDR3 runs from the conserved cysteine through the conserved F or W. The D gene is left open where the match is weak. Expanded clones are given a class, and other clones once, few, many or no size at all.

TRBJ1-1,TRBV6-1,few,TRBD1,CASTSDRGDTEAFF,TGTGCCAGCACCAGCGACAGGGGGGACACTGAAGCTTTCTTT
TRBJ1-2,TRBV28,.,TRBD1,CASSDRTGDWSYTF,TGTGCCAGTAGTGATAGGACAGGGGACTGGAGCTACACCTTC
TRBJ2-7,TRBV12-3/TRBV12-4,.,.,CASSLLGAYEQYF,TGTGCCAGCAGTTTGCTGGGGGCCTACGAGCAGTACTTC
TRBJ2-5,TRBV7-2,.,TRBD1,CASSLLGTGGWGETQYF,TGTGCCAGCAGCTTACTCGGGACAGGGGGCTGGGGAGAGACCCAGTACTTC
TRBJ1-6,TRBV7-2,once,.,CASSLSADPRSPLHF,TGTGCCAGCAGCTTATCGGCGGACCCGAGATCACCCCTCCACTTT
TRBJ2-7,TRBV6-1,many,TRBD1,CASNQDRVVEQYF,TGTGCCAGCAACCAGGACAGGGTAGTCGAGCAGTACTTC
TRBJ1-2,TRBV30,few,TRBD1,CAWSTGERGYTF,TGTGCCTGGAGCACAGGGGAGCGGGGCTACACCTTC
TRBJ2-3,TRBV6-1,.,.,CASSDRVGGDTQYF,TGTGCCAGCAGCGACAGGGTGGGGGGGGATACGCAGTATTTT
TRBJ2-5,TRBV11-1,many,TRBD1,CASSGWDSQETQYF,TGTGCCAGCAGCGGATGGGACAGCCAAGAGACCCAGTACTTC
TRBJ2-7,TRBV6-5,many,.,CASSYGQHFSYEQYF,TGTGCCAGCAGTTATGGGCAGCACTTCTCCTACGAGCAGTACTTC
TRBJ2-7,TRBV27,few,TRBD1,CASSPKDRGIIVPYEQYF,TGTGCCAGCAGTCCCAAGGACAGGGGAATCATAGTCCCCTACGAGCAGTACTTC
TRBJ2-1,TRBV9,few,.,CASSVGGSDKEQFF,TGTGCCAGCAGCGTAGGGGGGAGTGATAAAGAGCAGTTCTTC
TRBJ2-6,TRBV19,many,TRBD1,CASTKGQGARGANVLTF,TGTGCCAGTACCAAAGGACAGGGGGCGCGTGGGGCCAACGTCCTGACTTTC
TRBJ1-1,TRBV7-9,.,.,CASSSSEGKRIPSTEAFF,TGTGCCAGCAGCTCATCCGAGGGGAAACGGATCCCGAGCACTGAAGCTTTCTTT
TRBJ1-2,TRBV11-2,many,.,CASRPTDRTDNYGYTF,TGTGCCAGCAGACCTACTGACCGCACAGATAACTATGGCTACACCTTC
TRBJ2-7,TRBV5-1,.,.,CASSDKLYEQYF,TGCGCCAGCAGCGATAAACTGTACGAGCAGTACTTC
TRBJ1-5,TRBV6-1,few,.,CASSQGGHQPQHF,TGTGCCAGCAGCCAAGGGGGGCACCAGCCCCAGCATTTT
TRBJ2-7,TRBV4-1,few,TRBD1,CASSRPSDRGSYEQYF,TGCGCCAGCAGCCGGCCCTCGGACAGGGGCTCCTACGAGCAGTACTTC
TRBJ1-4,TRBV28,.,.,CASSSPGRTNEKLFF,TGTGCCAGCAGTTCCCCAGGGAGAACTAATGAAAAACTGTTTTTT
TRBJ2-5,TRBV15,.,.,CATSSRSYETQYF,TGTGCCACCAGCAGCCGGAGTTATGAGACCCAGTACTTC
TRBJ1-6,TRBV14,.,TRBD1,CASSQRTGRNSPLHF,TGTGCCAGCAGCCAAAGGACAGGGCGTAATTCACCCCTCCACTTT
TRBJ2-7,TRBV5-1,.,.,CASSPGYDRYEQYF,TGCGCCAGCAGCCCGGGCTACGACAGGTACGAGCAGTACTTC
TRBJ1-1,TRBV12-3/TRBV12-4,many,.,CASTRGGNTEAFF,TGTGCCAGCACCCGGGGGGGGAACACTGAAGCTTTCTTT
TRBJ1-2,TRBV6-1,few,.,CASSDGEGTPYGYTF,TGTGCCAGCAGTGACGGGGAGGGGACTCCTTATGGCTACACCTTC